In this sample, the clone carrying this T cell receptor (beta chain) turned up many times. The antigen is not known. This record comes from a study of molecular identifiers for immune sequencing clone quantification. TCRdb re-called the PCR reads with MiXCR, one entry per CDR3 protein. In the table there are about 640,000 distinct CDR3 sequences, around 20% of which are singletons. V lost 4 bases and J lost 4; bases outside the gene matches: 11. Germline V gene sequence: CDR1 SGHRS, CDR2 YFSETQ. This CDR3 comprises 17 residues. Findings of the study overall: Same-barcode identical TCR molecules could make highly expanded clones look smaller than they are.

This TCR derives from a human donor in good health. Some libraries in this study had Jurkat cell RNA spiked in. The rearrangement uses TRBV5-1 and TRBJ1-1; 12 bases are a match to TRBD1. The sample consisted of naive CD8+ T cells from blood, with Jurkat cell RNA spiked in. Described subset: FACS-sorted CD8+CD4-CCR7+CD45RA+ naive T cells. The CDR3 reads CASSPGRDRGRGTEAFF. For the CDR3, the DNA is TGCGCCAGCAGCCCCGGCCGGGACAGGGGGCGCGGCACTGAAGCTTTCTTT.